What follows are 27 T cell receptor beta chains derived from one specimen sequenced in a study of cytomegalovirus exposure and HLA in healthy donors. The primer mix had 60 Vbeta and 13 Jbeta primers. Measured with immunoSEQ multiplex PCR; TCRdb has only the in-frame clones, and not every one. The sample contains roughly 150,000 clones, over 70% of which appear only once. Material for sequencing was PBMCs. All receptors derive from a man aged 25-45 years in good health and CMV-seropositive.

V usage is TRBV5-1 and J usage is TRBJ2-1, with 9 bases that match TRBD1. Germline-derived CDR1 and CDR2 are SGHRS and YFSETQ. CDR3 length: 15 residues. V lost 6 bases to trimming and J lost 4 bases; unmatched junction nucleotides: 8. This CDR3 is CASKHRDRDYNEQFF. The CDR3 region has the DNA TGCGCCAGCAAACACCGGGACAGGGATTACAATGAGCAGTTCTTC.

The chain has TRBV5-4 and TRBJ2-1, with 10 bases fitting TRBD2. This CDR3 is 13 amino acids long. The trim removed 4 bases at V and 10 bases at J, leaving 5 bases unmatched. Per germline, CDR1 SGHNT and CDR2 YYREEE (reference sequence). The CDR3 coding sequence is TGTGCCAGCAGCCAGGGACTAGCGCTCGAGCAGTTCTTC. Residues: CASSQGLALEQFF. The entire variable domain, with the rest obtained from reference TRBV5-4 and TRBJ2-1, is as follows: ETGVTQSPTHLIKTRGQQVTLRCSSQSGHNTVSWYQQALGQGPQFIFQYYREEENGRGNFPPRFSGLQFPNYSSELNVNALELDDSALYLCASSQGLALEQFFGPGTRLTVL.

V and J are TRBV7-2 and TRBJ2-7; 8 positions agree with TRBD2. Germline-derived CDR1 and CDR2 are SGHTA and FQGNSA. The CDR3 length is 14 residues. Trimming cost V 3 bases and J 3 bases; bases outside gene matches: 4. The CDR3 region is CASSLGGLVYEQYF. The DNA for the CDR3 is TGTGCCAGCAGCTTGGGGGGACTAGTCTACGAGCAGTACTTC. The full variable domain, in which reference TRBV7-2 and TRBJ2-7 provide the parts outside the CDR3, is GAGVSQSPSNKVTEKGKDVELRCDPISGHTALYWYRQSLGQGLEFLIYFQGNSAPDKSGLPSDRFSAERTGGSVSTLTIQRTQQEDSAVYLCASSLGGLVYEQYFGPGTRLTVT.

The chain is built from TRBV27 and TRBJ1-1; unclear D gene. Germline V gene data show CDR1 as MNHEY and CDR2 as SMNVEV (reference sequence). V dropped 6 bases and J dropped 1 base, with 12 bases sitting between them. The CDR3 consists of 14 residues. DNA of the CDR3: TGTGCCAGCAGCTCCCGGCCAGGGAACACTGAAGCTTTCTTT. Translation gives CASSSRPGNTEAFF.

This clone has just one count. The chain has TRBV4-2 and TRBJ2-7, with 7 bases matching TRBD1. CDR1 and CDR2 from the germline V gene are LGHNA and YNFKEQ. This CDR3 comprises 15 residues. V dropped 4 bases and J dropped 3; count of bases not matched to a gene: 9. The CDR3 reads CASSPRQGDNYEQYF. The CDR3 nucleotides are TGTGCCAGCAGCCCCCGGCAGGGGGACAACTACGAGCAGTACTTC.

The chain has TRBV28 and TRBJ2-7, with TRBD1 matching 7 bases. CDR3 size: 14 residues. V gave up 3 bases and J gave up 4 bases; unmatched junction bases: 6. The germline V gene has CDR1 MDHEN and CDR2 SYDVKM. This chain's CDR3 is CASSFAGGGYEQYF. The CDR3 DNA follows: TGTGCCAGCAGTTTCGCAGGGGGTGGGTACGAGCAGTACTTC. Complete variable domain (other parts from reference TRBV28 and TRBJ2-7): DVKVTQSSRYLVKRTGEKVFLECVQDMDHENMFWYRQDPGLGLRLIYFSYDVKMKEKGDIPEGYSVSREKKERFSLILESASTNQTSMYLCASSFAGGGYEQYFGPGTRLTVT.

The chain recombines TRBV5-1 with TRBJ2-7; D perhaps matches TRBD2 (5 bases). CDR3 size: 14 residues. Germline loops: CDR1 SGHRS, CDR2 YFSETQ. With 1 base removed from V and 6 bases from J, the gap between germline ends came to 14 bases. Written as DNA, the CDR3 is TGCGCCAGCAGCTTGAATCCGGGAACGGGCGAGCAGTACTTC. Its protein product is CASSLNPGTGEQYF. The variable domain in full, with the rest retrieved from reference TRBV5-1 and TRBJ2-7, is KAGVTQTPRYLIKTRGQQVTLSCSPISGHRSVSWYQQTPGQGLQFLFEYFSETQRNKGNFPGRFSGRQFSNSRSEMNVSTLELGDSALYLCASSLNPGTGEQYFGPGTRLTVT.

V is TRBV7-2 and J is TRBJ1-2; D perhaps matches TRBD1 (6 bases). V lost 4 bases and J 1 base, leaving 13 bases between the germline ends. Germline CDR1 SGHTA, CDR2 FQGNSA. The CDR3 totals 15 residues. The CDR3 loop reads CASSSHRTDNYGYTF. The CDR3 DNA follows: TGTGCCAGCAGCTCTCACCGGACAGATAACTATGGCTACACCTTC.

This clone was detected once. The chain links TRBV4-2 to TRBJ1-5; D is possibly TRBD1 (6 bases). This CDR3 has 14 residues. Germline CDR1 LGHNA, CDR2 YNFKEQ. The V end lost 4 bases, the J end lost 5 bases, and 12 bases lay between the germline ends. The chain's CDR3 is CASSLGGGHQPQHF. The CDR3 bases are TGTGCCAGCAGCCTGGGGGGGGGCCATCAGCCCCAGCATTTT.

V gene TRBV19 combines with J gene TRBJ2-6, with D perhaps TRBD1 (7 bases). The CDR3 extends over 18 amino acids. CDR1 is LNHDA, CDR2 SQIVND, per germline (reference sequence). Trimming pared 6 bases from V and 4 bases from J, leaving 22 bases between. The CDR3 protein is CASSPARRGRSGANVLTF. DNA of the CDR3: TGTGCCAGTAGCCCAGCCCGGAGGGGGCGGTCCGGGGCCAACGTCCTGACTTTC. Filled out from reference TRBV19 and TRBJ2-6, the complete variable domain reads DGGITQSPKYLFRKEGQNVTLSCEQNLNHDAMYWYRQDPGQGLRLIYYSQIVNDFQKGDIAEGYSVSREKKESFPLTVTSAQKNPTAFYLCASSPARRGRSGANVLTFGAGSRLTVL.

This clone has just a few counts. The V and J genes are TRBV14 and TRBJ1-2, with D possibly TRBD1 on 5 matching bases. The germline V and J ends were trimmed by 1 base and 4 bases, with 10 bases remaining between them. The CDR3 totals 14 residues. Germline V gene lookup returns CDR1 SGHDN and CDR2 FVKESK. The CDR3 loop is CASSQAWGSYGYTF. The CDR3, as DNA: TGTGCCAGCAGCCAAGCATGGGGCAGCTATGGCTACACCTTC.

The V call is TRBV27, the J call TRBJ2-1; 9 bases map to TRBD1. Germline lookup yields CDR1 MNHEY and CDR2 SMNVEV (reference sequence). V gave up 6 bases and J gave up 7 bases; unmatched junction bases: 10. The CDR3 is made up of 15 amino acids. The CDR3 region has the DNA TGTGCCAGCAGCCCCCGGGACAGGGAGGTAAATGAGCAGTTCTTC. Its translation: CASSPRDREVNEQFF.

The chain is built from TRBV10-1 and TRBJ2-5; D might be TRBD2 (6 bases). Trimming pared 5 bases from V and 7 bases from J, leaving 23 bases between. Germline V gives CDR1 WNHNN, CDR2 SYGVQD (reference sequence). The CDR3 is 16 residues long. CDR3 nucleotides: TGCGCCAGCAGTACCGGAGGGAGGACCCAAGAATCGACCCAGTACTTC. Translation: CASSTGGRTQESTQYF.

The V and J genes are TRBV20-1 and TRBJ1-5; D gene unclear. This CDR3 has 11 residues. V dropped 0 bases and J dropped 9 bases, with 6 bases sitting between them. Germline V gene lookup returns CDR1 DFQATT and CDR2 SNEGSKA (reference sequence). The CDR3 region has the DNA TGCAGTGCTAGAGACGGTTGGCCCCAGCATTTT. It translates to CSARDGWPQHF.

This clone was detected only once. The V and J genes are TRBV27 and TRBJ2-3; the match to TRBD2 covers 9 bases. Germline CDR1 MNHEY, CDR2 SMNVEV (reference sequence). The CDR3 sequence is 19 residues long. The V segment lost 5 bases and the J segment 1 base; nucleotides outside the gene matches: 16. In DNA form, the CDR3 reads TGTGCCAGCAGTCCCACCGGCGGCGGGGGGGCTCTAGGCACAGATACGCAGTATTTT. Amino acid sequence: CASSPTGGGGALGTDTQYF.

The sample holds a few counts of this clone. The junction differs from germline at one of its ends, possibly a read error. The chain recombines TRBV7-9 with TRBJ2-3; 14 nucleotides align to TRBD2. The CDR3 is made up of 17 amino acids. CDR1 and CDR2 (germline): SEHNR, FQNEAQ (reference sequence). This CDR3 is CSSSLGLAGADTDTQYF. The CDR3, as DNA: TGTTCCAGCAGCCTGGGACTAGCGGGGGCCGATACAGATACGCAGTATTTT. The variable domain in full, with the rest retrieved from reference TRBV7-9 and TRBJ2-3, is DTGVSQNPRHKITKRGQNVTFRCDPISEHNRLYWYRQTLGQGPEFLTYFQNEAQLEKSRLLSDRFSAERPKGSFSTLEIQRTEQGDSAMYLCSSSLGLAGADTDTQYFGPGTRLTVL.

The chain recombines TRBV6-1 with TRBJ1-5; 8 bases align to TRBD1. CDR1 is MNHNS, CDR2 SASEGT, per germline. With V trimmed by 4 bases and J by 6 bases, 8 bases remained unmatched. The CDR3 runs to 15 residues. Written as DNA, the CDR3 is TGTGCCAGCAGTGGGCGGGACAGGAACGGTCAGCCCCAGCATTTT. This translates into CASSGRDRNGQPQHF.

V is TRBV11-3 and J is TRBJ1-1, with 8 nucleotides matching TRBD1. This CDR3 has 14 residues. Trimming took 5 bases from V and 0 from J; bases not matched to a gene: 2. The germline V gene has CDR1 SGHNT and CDR2 YENEEA. DNA of the CDR3: TGTGCCAGCAGCCCAGGGGGCTTGAACACTGAAGCTTTCTTT. It encodes CASSPGGLNTEAFF.

The chain has TRBV7-9 and TRBJ2-7; 7 bases are a match to TRBD2. This CDR3 has 15 amino acids. Trimming cost V 5 bases and J 2 bases; bases outside gene matches: 9. Germline V lookup: CDR1 SEHNR, CDR2 FQNEAQ (reference sequence). CDR3 DNA: TGTGCCAGCAGCGCAAGGGAGGGGAGGCCCTACGAGCAGTACTTC. Translating it yields CASSAREGRPYEQYF.

The chain has TRBV9 and TRBJ2-3, with D possibly matching TRBD1 (6 bases). CDR3 length equals 14 residues. CDR1 and CDR2 from the germline V gene are SGDLS and YYNGEE. V dropped 3 bases and J dropped 1 base, with 9 bases sitting between them. Here the CDR3 DNA reads TGTGCCAGCAGCGCGTGGACAGGCACAGATACGCAGTATTTT. This sequence encodes CASSAWTGTDTQYF. The entire variable domain, with the rest obtained from reference TRBV9 and TRBJ2-3, is as follows: DSGVTQTPKHLITATGQRVTLRCSPRSGDLSVYWYQQSLDQGLQFLIQYYNGEERAKGNILERFSAQQFPDLHSELNLSSLELGDSALYFCASSAWTGTDTQYFGPGTRLTVL.

The chain carries TRBV5-1 and TRBJ2-5, with 7 positions matching TRBD2. The CDR3 runs to 17 residues. Looked up from germline, CDR1 is SGHRS and CDR2 is YFSETQ. J was trimmed by 0 bases and V by 4 bases; bases with no gene match: 12. The CDR3 sequence is CASSPSFIAGYQETQYF. The DNA for the CDR3 is TGCGCCAGCAGCCCCTCCTTCATAGCGGGCTACCAAGAGACCCAGTACTTC.

The rearrangement joins TRBV28 to TRBJ1-5, with D maybe TRBD1 (5 bases). The CDR3 runs 16 residues. Trimming stripped 2 bases from V and 2 bases from J, with 13 bases between. Per germline, CDR1 MDHEN and CDR2 SYDVKM. The CDR3 coding sequence is TGTGCCAGCAGTTTAAAAGCAGGGTGGGGCAATCAGCCCCAGCATTTT. Translated: CASSLKAGWGNQPQHF.

The V and J genes are TRBV27 and TRBJ2-7; tentatively, D is TRBD1 (5 bases). V lost 2 bases and J lost 5, with 13 bases in between. This CDR3 region has 14 residues. Germline V gene lookup returns CDR1 MNHEY and CDR2 SMNVEV (reference sequence). The CDR3 reads CASSLVQGTDEQYF. The CDR3 region has the DNA TGTGCCAGCAGTTTAGTGCAGGGAACAGACGAGCAGTACTTC.

The gene calls are TRBV6-1 and TRBJ1-5, with TRBD1 matching over 8 bases. In germline, CDR1 is MNHNS, CDR2 SASEGT. The CDR3 has 15 amino acids. Trimming cost V 5 bases and J 6 bases; bases outside gene matches: 9. In DNA form, the CDR3 reads TGTGCCAGCAGTACCCGACAGGGGAGAAGTCAGCCCCAGCATTTT. Translation: CASSTRQGRSQPQHF.

V gene TRBV29-1 combines with J gene TRBJ2-3; TRBD1 matches at 8 bases. Germline CDR1 SQVTM, CDR2 ANQGSEA. This CDR3 contains 16 residues. V was clipped by 4 bases and J by 3 bases; unmatched bases: 12. The CDR3 DNA follows: TGCAGCGTTGCTGGTGTGTGGCAGGGGGCGACAGATACGCAGTATTTT. Encoded protein: CSVAGVWQGATDTQYF.

The rearrangement joins TRBV29-1 to TRBJ1-2, with TRBD1 identical over 7 bases. This CDR3 has 14 amino acids. Germline V gene lookup returns CDR1 SQVTM and CDR2 ANQGSEA. V shed 4 bases and J 0 bases; nucleotides not matched to a gene: 5. As DNA, the CDR3 is TGCAGCGTTGCCGGGACAGCGACTAACTATGGCTACACCTTC. Translating gives CSVAGTATNYGYTF.

The count of this clone is one. This sequence joins TRBV29-1 and TRBJ2-3; D is perhaps TRBD2 (7 bases). This CDR3 is 12 amino acids long. Germline lookup yields CDR1 SQVTM and CDR2 ANQGSEA. Trimming pared 6 bases from V and 6 bases from J, leaving 13 bases between. DNA for the CDR3: TGCAGCGTCCGGGGGGCAGACGATACGCAGTATTTT. Translation: CSVRGADDTQYF.